These 30 T cell receptor beta chains originate from one sample sequenced in a study of beta chain features in type 1 diabetes. The study reverse transcribed the entire isolated RNA, so it sequenced expressed TCRB transcripts. Profiled with immunoSEQ multiplex PCR; TCRdb holds only in-frame clones, not every one. The table has hundreds of thousands of clones, roughly a sixth seen once; the top ten hold around 0.095%. Sequencing input: naive CD4+ T cells from blood. Receptor source: a man between 18 and 29 years old in good health.

This clone occurred a few times. This rearrangement joins TRBV30 to TRBJ1-5, with D maybe TRBD1 (5 bases). V was clipped by 0 bases and J by 2 bases, with 8 bases between them. Germline V lookup: CDR1 GTSNPN, CDR2 SVGIG (reference sequence). The CDR3 runs to 14 residues. The CDR3 DNA sequence: TGTGCCTGGAGTGTGGGGCTGGGCAATCAGCCCCAGCATTTT. It translates to CAWSVGLGNQPQHF.

This clone has more than one count but fewer than ten. V is TRBV2 and J is TRBJ1-4, with D hard to call. The V end was cut by 6 bases, the J end by 9 bases, with 14 bases between. Germline V CDR1 and CDR2: SNHLY, FYNNEI. The CDR3 totals 13 residues. CDR3 sequence (DNA): TGTGCCAGCAGGCGCCGGGATTCTAAAAAACTGTTTTTT. Translating gives CASRRRDSKKLFF.

This sequence joins TRBV7-2 and TRBJ2-5; 12 bases align to TRBD2. CDR3 length: 14 residues. Germline CDR1 SGHTA, CDR2 FQGNSA. The V and J ends lost 5 bases and 5 bases, in that order; junction bases with no gene match: 3. CDR3: CASSNLAGGETQYF. DNA for the CDR3: TGTGCCAGCAGCAATCTAGCGGGAGGGGAGACCCAGTACTTC. Drawing the rest from reference TRBV7-2 and TRBJ2-5, the complete variable domain is GAGVSQSPSNKVTEKGKDVELRCDPISGHTALYWYRQSLGQGLEFLIYFQGNSAPDKSGLPSDRFSAERTGGSVSTLTIQRTQQEDSAVYLCASSNLAGGETQYFGPGTRLLVL.

This clone has more than one count but fewer than ten. The rearrangement uses TRBV14 and TRBJ1-1, with D unclear. The germline gives CDR1 SGHDN, CDR2 FVKESK. CDR3 size: 13 residues. V was shortened by 1 base and J by 8 bases, with 11 bases between the two germline ends. The CDR3 DNA follows: TGTGCCAGCAGCCAAGTACCGGGAGGAGAAGCTTTCTTT. This gives the protein CASSQVPGGEAFF.

In its sample, this clone was seen a few times. This CDR3 is also generated by other DNA sequences in the sample. The chain joins TRBV28 to TRBJ2-7, with D hard to call. Germline assignment: CDR1 MDHEN and CDR2 SYDVKM. This CDR3 is 12 amino acids long. V gave up 4 bases and J gave up 4 bases, with 8 bases separating them. The CDR3 bases are TGTGCCAGCAGTTCCCCCCTTTACGAGCAGTACTTC. It encodes CASSSPLYEQYF. Supplemented by reference TRBV28 and TRBJ2-7, the full variable domain reads DVKVTQSSRYLVKRTGEKVFLECVQDMDHENMFWYRQDPGLGLRLIYFSYDVKMKEKGDIPEGYSVSREKKERFSLILESASTNQTSMYLCASSSPLYEQYFGPGTRLTVT.

This clone was counted only a few times. V usage is TRBV7-9 and J usage is TRBJ1-2, with 7 bases lining up with TRBD1. J lost 2 bases, V lost 3 bases, and 3 bases had no gene match. This CDR3 spans 14 amino acids. The germline V gene has CDR1 SEHNR and CDR2 FQNEAQ (reference sequence). CDR3 in DNA: TGTGCCAGCAGCTTGGGGACAGCCAACTATGGCTACACCTTC. Its translation is CASSLGTANYGYTF.

The gene calls are TRBV7-9 and TRBJ2-5; tentatively, D is TRBD2 (5 bases). The V gene lost 2 bases and the J gene lost 5 bases, with 15 bases spanning the gap. Germline V gene sequence: CDR1 SEHNR, CDR2 FQNEAQ (reference sequence). This CDR3 is built from 15 residues. As DNA, the CDR3 is TGTGCCAGCAGCTTAAAACAGCCGAGGGAGGAGACCCAGTACTTC. It translates to CASSLKQPREETQYF.

The chain carries TRBV28 and TRBJ2-7; 7 bases are shared with TRBD1. V lost 1 base and J lost 2; bases outside the gene matches: 2. Germline V gives CDR1 MDHEN, CDR2 SYDVKM. The CDR3 loop spans 14 amino acids. The DNA of the CDR3 is TGTGCCAGCAGTTTATCACAGGGGACCTACGAGCAGTACTTC. This encodes CASSLSQGTYEQYF. The full variable domain, rest sourced from reference TRBV28 and TRBJ2-7, is DVKVTQSSRYLVKRTGEKVFLECVQDMDHENMFWYRQDPGLGLRLIYFSYDVKMKEKGDIPEGYSVSREKKERFSLILESASTNQTSMYLCASSLSQGTYEQYFGPGTRLTVT.

The chain employs TRBV10-3 and TRBJ1-3; D may be TRBD1 (5 bases). This CDR3 is built from 14 residues. Germline CDR1 ENHRY, CDR2 SYGVKD. V shed 3 bases and J shed 0 bases, with 6 bases lying between them. CDR3 amino acids: CAISERGSGNTIYF. In DNA, the CDR3 is TGTGCCATCAGTGAAAGGGGCTCTGGAAACACCATATATTTT.

The V and J genes are TRBV4-1 and TRBJ2-3; D ambiguous. V lost 0 bases to trimming and J lost 6 bases, with 16 bases between them. CDR3 size: 16 residues. The germline CDR1 and CDR2 sequences are MGHRA and YSYEKL. The CDR3, as DNA: TGCGCCAGCAGCCAAGAAACACCGAATCGGGCGGATACGCAGTATTTT. Encoded protein: CASSQETPNRADTQYF.

The gene calls are TRBV6-6 and TRBJ1-2; tentatively, D is TRBD1 (5 bases). Trimming took 2 bases from V and 2 from J, leaving 6 bases between them. CDR3 length equals 13 residues. CDR1 MNHNY and CDR2 SVGAGI come from the germline V gene (reference sequence). CDR3 protein: CASSYGGNYGYTF. CDR3 coding DNA: TGTGCCAGCAGTTACGGGGGGAACTATGGCTACACCTTC.

This rearrangement joins TRBV5-4 to TRBJ2-7; 8 nucleotides agree with TRBD2. J gave up 3 bases and V 3 bases, and 5 bases lay outside the gene matches. CDR3 size: 14 residues. CDR1 and CDR2 from the germline V gene are SGHNT and YYREEE (reference sequence). The CDR3 loop is CASSSAGTSYEQYF. DNA for the CDR3: TGTGCCAGCAGCTCCGCCGGGACTAGCTACGAGCAGTACTTC.

V gene TRBV7-3 combines with J gene TRBJ1-1; no firm D call. Germline V CDR1 and CDR2: SGHTA, FQGTGA. The CDR3 is 13 amino acids. V was trimmed by 6 bases and J by 1 base, leaving 9 bases between them. CDR3 residues: CASRQRTNTEAFF. The CDR3 bases are TGTGCCAGCAGACAGCGGACGAACACTGAAGCTTTCTTT.

In its sample, this clone was seen a few times. This chain uses TRBV9 with TRBJ2-3, with TRBD1 matching over 8 bases. V was pared by 2 bases and J by 4 bases, with 12 bases of the junction left unmatched. Germline V gene sequence: CDR1 SGDLS, CDR2 YYNGEE. The CDR3 has 17 amino acids. The CDR3 here is CASSVTGTGIISDTQYF. The CDR3 region has the DNA TGTGCCAGCAGCGTTACCGGGACAGGTATAATTTCAGATACGCAGTATTTT.

A few counts support this clone. V usage is TRBV4-3 and J usage is TRBJ2-1, with D perhaps given as TRBD1 or TRBD2 (5 bases each). Germline lookup yields CDR1 LGHNA and CDR2 YSLEER. V was cut by 0 bases and J by 6 bases, with 18 bases left in between. The CDR3 is made up of 17 amino acids. In nucleotides, the CDR3 is TGCGCCAGCAGCCAAGATCGGGGCAGTTCAACGGGCAATGAGCAGTTCTTC. As protein: CASSQDRGSSTGNEQFF.

A note on this clone: Mismatch with germline at one junction end may stem from a read error. The DNA for the CDR3 is TGTGCTAGCAGCTCCGGTGGGGGGACAGATACGCAGTATTTT. Amino acid sequence: CASSSGGGTDTQYF. The J gene is TRBJ2-3, the V gene TRBV7-7, with TRBD2 as a possible D gene (6 bases). The germline gives CDR1 SSHAT, CDR2 FNYEAQ (reference sequence). The CDR3 is made up of 14 amino acids.

This clone has only a few counts. The chain employs TRBV5-4 and TRBJ2-1, with TRBD1 matching over 7 bases. Per the germline V gene, CDR1 is SGHNT and CDR2 is YYREEE (reference sequence). This CDR3 comprises 14 residues. Unmatched junction bases numbered 9, after V lost 5 bases and J lost 7 bases. CDR3 coding DNA: TGTGCCAGCAGTGCAGCAGGGGGAATTAATGAGCAGTTCTTC. As protein: CASSAAGGINEQFF.

The genes are TRBV6-5 and TRBJ1-2, with D perhaps TRBD1 (6 bases). The CDR3 loop spans 13 amino acids. Trimming cost V 5 bases and J 3 bases, with 10 bases left between them. Looked up from germline, CDR1 is MNHEY and CDR2 is SVGAGI. This CDR3 is CASSPGGYYGYTF. As DNA, the CDR3 is TGTGCCAGCAGTCCGGGGGGCTACTATGGCTACACCTTC.

This rearrangement joins TRBV5-1 to TRBJ2-7; TRBD2 aligns across 12 bases. From germline, CDR1 is SGHRS and CDR2 YFSETQ. The junction had 7 bases not matched to a gene; V was cut back by 4 bases and J by 5 bases. This CDR3 is 15 amino acids long. CDR3 DNA: TGCGCCAGCAGCGATCTAGCGGGAGGGTCCAACGAGCAGTACTTC. Translated: CASSDLAGGSNEQYF.

The count of this clone is one. V usage is TRBV28 and J usage is TRBJ1-2; perhaps TRBD1 as D (5 bases). V shed 3 bases and J shed 7 bases, with 18 bases lying between them. Looked up from germline, CDR1 is MDHEN and CDR2 is SYDVKM. This CDR3 spans 15 amino acids. The CDR3 protein is CASSFPSGRASGYTF. The CDR3 bases are TGTGCCAGCAGTTTTCCCTCGGGCAGGGCAAGTGGCTACACCTTC.

The chain has TRBV18 and TRBJ1-1; 8 bases are shared with TRBD1. The CDR3 contains 13 residues. Germline V gene lookup returns CDR1 KGHSH and CDR2 LQKENI. The V gene end was trimmed by 6 bases and the J gene end by 4 bases; junction bases not matched to a gene: 4. CDR3 DNA: TGTGCCAGCTCCGGACAGGGCGGCACTGAAGCTTTCTTT. It encodes CASSGQGGTEAFF.

V and J are TRBV5-1 and TRBJ2-4, with 9 bases identical to TRBD1. This CDR3 has 14 residues. V dropped 0 bases and J dropped 7; count of bases not matched to a gene: 2. Germline V gives CDR1 SGHRS, CDR2 YFSETQ. The CDR3 is CASSLAGQGNIQYF. The CDR3 DNA follows: TGCGCCAGCAGCTTGGCAGGACAGGGGAACATTCAGTACTTC. The entire variable domain, with the rest obtained from reference TRBV5-1 and TRBJ2-4, is as follows: KAGVTQTPRYLIKTRGQQVTLSCSPISGHRSVSWYQQTPGQGLQFLFEYFSETQRNKGNFPGRFSGRQFSNSRSEMNVSTLELGDSALYLCASSLAGQGNIQYFGAGTRLSVL.

This clone was seen ten or more times. This specimen includes other DNA sequences encoding the same CDR3. The V call is TRBV6-6, the J call TRBJ2-7; 9 nucleotides match TRBD2. In germline, CDR1 is MNHNY, CDR2 SVGAGI (reference sequence). The V segment lost 2 bases and the J segment 2 bases; nucleotides outside the gene matches: 1. The CDR3 loop spans 14 amino acids. CDR3 bases: TGTGCCAGCAGTTACGGCGGGAGGGCCTACGAGCAGTACTTC. It encodes CASSYGGRAYEQYF.

The rearrangement links TRBV10-3 to TRBJ2-6; D is possibly TRBD1 (5 bases). The CDR3 loop spans 12 amino acids. Germline V gene data show CDR1 as ENHRY and CDR2 as SYGVKD. CDR3 DNA sequence: TGTGCGCAGGGTACTGGGGCCAACGTCCTGACTTTC. As protein: CAQGTGANVLTF.

The chain is built from TRBV6-1 and TRBJ1-1; the D gene is possibly TRBD1 (6 bases). The CDR3 sequence is 13 residues long. V was shortened by 3 bases and J by 6 bases, with 11 bases between the two germline ends. Germline loops: CDR1 MNHNS, CDR2 SASEGT. The CDR3 DNA reads TGTGCCAGCAGTGAGGGGGCTCCCGCTGAAGCTTTCTTT. Its protein product is CASSEGAPAEAFF.

The V and J genes are TRBV2 and TRBJ1-1, with 8 nucleotides matching TRBD1. The germline gives CDR1 SNHLY, CDR2 FYNNEI. The trim removed 6 bases at V and 1 base at J, leaving 7 bases unmatched. The CDR3 sequence is 15 residues long. CDR3 sequence (DNA): TGTGCCAGCAGACTACAGGGGGTAGGGAACACTGAAGCTTTCTTT. Protein: CASRLQGVGNTEAFF. The variable domain in full, with the rest retrieved from reference TRBV2 and TRBJ1-1, is EPEVTQTPSHQVTQMGQEVILRCVPISNHLYFYWYRQILGQKVEFLVSFYNNEISEKSEIFDDQFSVERPDGSNFTLKIRSTKLEDSAMYFCASRLQGVGNTEAFFGQGTRLTVV.

This clone was detected only a few times. This rearrangement joins TRBV27 to TRBJ2-2; 8 nucleotides line up with TRBD1. Germline CDR1 MNHEY, CDR2 SMNVEV (reference sequence). Trimming took 2 bases from V and 1 from J; bases not matched to a gene: 3. The CDR3 consists of 16 residues. DNA for the CDR3: TGTGCCAGCAGTTTAAAACAGGGGGGGAACACCGGGGAGCTGTTTTTT. Encoded protein: CASSLKQGGNTGELFF.

The rearrangement uses TRBV29-1 and TRBJ1-1, with TRBD1 matching over 10 bases. The junction had 17 bases not matched to a gene; V was cut back by 6 bases and J by 4 bases. Germline CDR1 is SQVTM and CDR2 is ANQGSEA. The CDR3 runs 17 residues. This CDR3 reads CSVPDPGQGTVLTEAFF. The CDR3 DNA is TGCAGCGTGCCGGACCCGGGACAGGGGACGGTCCTCACTGAAGCTTTCTTT.

This clone was seen only a few times. V usage is TRBV9 and J usage is TRBJ1-6; TRBD1 might be the D (5 bases). CDR3 length equals 15 residues. CDR1 SGDLS and CDR2 YYNGEE come from the germline V gene. The V gene lost 3 bases and the J gene lost 3 bases, with 10 bases spanning the gap. In DNA, the CDR3 is TGTGCCAGCAGCGCAAGGACAAGCTATAATTCACCCCTCCACTTT. Its protein product is CASSARTSYNSPLHF.

V usage is TRBV7-2 and J usage is TRBJ2-3, with 12 bases fitting TRBD2. Germline loops: CDR1 SGHTA, CDR2 FQGNSA. This CDR3 is built from 15 residues. V shed 6 bases, J shed 2 bases, and the junction held 3 bases outside the gene matches. CDR3 region: CASRRTSGATDTQYF. CDR3 DNA sequence: TGTGCCAGCAGGCGGACTAGCGGGGCCACAGATACGCAGTATTTT.